The 19 T cell receptor beta chains given below trace back to one sample, sequenced in a study of blood T cell repertoires in COVID-19. Repertoires were generated with immunoSEQ multiplex PCR, while TCRdb's copy carries only in-frame clones and drops some. The sample yields some 170,000 clones, over 70% seen once. Sequencing input: peripheral blood. The origin of the receptors is a woman aged 40 to 50 with COVID-19, enrolled during active disease.

This chain uses TRBV19 with TRBJ1-4; D may be TRBD1 (5 bases). The V end was cut by 5 bases, the J end by 0 bases, with 13 bases between. The CDR3 contains 16 residues. Germline lookup yields CDR1 LNHDA and CDR2 SQIVND (reference sequence). CDR3 bases: TGTGCCAGTAGTCCGGGGGTTACCGCAACTAATGAAAAACTGTTTTTT. Translated: CASSPGVTATNEKLFF.

The chain employs TRBV18 and TRBJ2-5; TRBD1 agrees at 12 bases. V lost 3 bases and J lost 5; bases outside the gene matches: 7. CDR1 and CDR2 from the germline V gene are KGHSH and LQKENI. The CDR3 extends over 16 amino acids. CDR3 in DNA: TGTGCCAGCTCACCTCCGGGACAGGGGGCTTCGGAGACCCAGTACTTC. As protein: CASSPPGQGASETQYF.

The V and J genes are TRBV6-4 and TRBJ1-1; D is unclear. This CDR3 is 13 amino acids long. V lost 0 bases and J lost 5, with 7 bases in between. Germline loops: CDR1 MRHNA, CDR2 SNTAGT. For the CDR3, the DNA is TGTGCCAGCAGTGACTCGGAGTGGACTGAAGCTTTCTTT. Translating gives CASSDSEWTEAFF.

The V gene is TRBV19, the J gene TRBJ2-7, with D perhaps TRBD1 (6 bases). The CDR3 contains 13 residues. V was clipped by 3 bases and J by 7 bases, with 13 bases between them. The germline V gene has CDR1 LNHDA and CDR2 SQIVND (reference sequence). The chain's CDR3 is CASSMAAQGEQYF. The CDR3 nucleotides read TGTGCCAGTAGTATGGCCGCCCAGGGGGAGCAGTACTTC. Combining the CDR3 with reference TRBV19 and TRBJ2-7 gives the whole variable domain DGGITQSPKYLFRKEGQNVTLSCEQNLNHDAMYWYRQDPGQGLRLIYYSQIVNDFQKGDIAEGYSVSREKKESFPLTVTSAQKNPTAFYLCASSMAAQGEQYFGPGTRLTVT.

The chain uses TRBV6-1 and TRBJ2-3; TRBD2 aligns across 8 bases. V was pared by 0 bases and J by 2 bases, with 7 bases of the junction left unmatched. Germline V gene lookup returns CDR1 MNHNS and CDR2 SASEGT. The CDR3 length is 17 residues. The CDR3 nucleotides read TGTGCCAGCAGTGAAGCTCCCAACGGGGGGGTCACAGATACGCAGTATTTT. This encodes CASSEAPNGGVTDTQYF.

The V gene is TRBV6-5, the J gene TRBJ2-1, with D possibly matching TRBD2 (6 bases). V shed 7 bases and J shed 7 bases, with 11 bases lying between them. There are 12 residues in the CDR3. CDR1 is MNHEY and CDR2 is SVGAGI in the germline V gene. The CDR3 region is CASKLGTNEQFF. The CDR3 coding sequence is TGTGCCAGCAAACTAGGGACTAATGAGCAGTTCTTC.

The chain links TRBV11-2 to TRBJ2-7; 12 bases match TRBD2. The CDR3 has 16 amino acids. Trimming removed 5 bases from V and 2 bases from J; junction bases left unmatched: 7. CDR1 is SGHAT, CDR2 FQNNGV, per germline. The CDR3 protein is CASSDPGLAGTYEQYF. The CDR3 region has the DNA TGTGCCAGCAGCGACCCGGGACTAGCGGGTACCTACGAGCAGTACTTC.

This clone has just a few counts. The chain is built from TRBV5-4 and TRBJ1-3, with D possibly TRBD1 on 6 matching bases. In germline, CDR1 is SGHNT, CDR2 YYREEE (reference sequence). The CDR3 contains 16 residues. V shed 2 bases and J shed 4 bases, with 16 bases lying between them. As DNA, the CDR3 is TGTGCCAGCAGCTTCGACGGTCAGGGGACCGGAAACACCATATATTTT. Amino acids: CASSFDGQGTGNTIYF. Supplemented by reference TRBV5-4 and TRBJ1-3, the full variable domain reads ETGVTQSPTHLIKTRGQQVTLRCSSQSGHNTVSWYQQALGQGPQFIFQYYREEENGRGNFPPRFSGLQFPNYSSELNVNALELDDSALYLCASSFDGQGTGNTIYFGEGSWLTVV.

This clone was found a few times. The rearrangement uses TRBV2 and TRBJ1-1, with D unresolved. CDR3 length: 15 residues. From germline, CDR1 is SNHLY and CDR2 FYNNEI. Trimming removed 4 bases from V and 5 bases from J, with 17 bases in between. CDR3 in amino acids: CASSVWTNPDTEAFF. For the CDR3, the DNA is TGTGCCAGCAGTGTCTGGACTAACCCGGATACTGAAGCTTTCTTT.

The chain recombines TRBV6-5 with TRBJ1-3; TRBD1 matches at 8 bases. Germline CDR1 MNHEY, CDR2 SVGAGI. The CDR3 sequence is 14 residues long. Unmatched junction bases numbered 7, after V lost 8 bases and J lost 4 bases. CDR3 coding DNA: TGTGCCAGCGAGGGGACAGGCAGGGGAAACACCATATATTTT. Its protein product is CASEGTGRGNTIYF.

The chain has TRBV13 and TRBJ2-7; 9 bases are a match to TRBD2. Trimming at V came to 1 base and at J to 0 bases, leaving 4 bases not matched to a gene. The germline gives CDR1 PRHDT, CDR2 FYEKMQ (reference sequence). The CDR3 is 16 residues long. CDR3 sequence: CASSLVQAGGSYEQYF. As DNA, the CDR3 is TGTGCCAGCAGCTTAGTCCAAGCGGGGGGCTCCTACGAGCAGTACTTC.

This chain links TRBV9 with TRBJ2-3, with 9 bases fitting TRBD2. The length of the CDR3 is 17 residues. Germline CDR1 is SGDLS and CDR2 is YYNGEE. The trim removed 3 bases at V and 1 base at J, leaving 9 bases unmatched. The CDR3 region is CASSAYWVAGGTDTQYF. The DNA of the CDR3 is TGTGCCAGCAGCGCCTATTGGGTAGCGGGGGGCACAGATACGCAGTATTTT. The whole variable domain, filled in from reference TRBV9 and TRBJ2-3, reads DSGVTQTPKHLITATGQRVTLRCSPRSGDLSVYWYQQSLDQGLQFLIQYYNGEERAKGNILERFSAQQFPDLHSELNLSSLELGDSALYFCASSAYWVAGGTDTQYFGPGTRLTVL.

This clone has only one observation. V and J are TRBV6-5 and TRBJ1-5; D unclear. Trimming stripped 8 bases from V and 2 bases from J, with 7 bases between. This CDR3 region has 12 residues. Germline V gene sequence: CDR1 MNHEY, CDR2 SVGAGI. The CDR3 loop reads CASPGGNQPQHF. In DNA form, the CDR3 reads TGTGCCAGCCCCGGTGGCAATCAGCCCCAGCATTTT.

The rearrangement uses TRBV5-8 and TRBJ2-1, with TRBD2 as a possible D gene (6 bases). Germline CDR1 and CDR2: SGHTS and YDEGEE. Trimming removed 4 bases at V and 6 bases at J, with 14 bases between. The length of the CDR3 is 14 residues. The CDR3 loop reads CASSAGWRANEQFF. The CDR3 nucleotides are TGTGCCAGCAGCGCGGGTTGGAGGGCCAATGAGCAGTTCTTC.

The chain uses TRBV4-2 and TRBJ2-5, with TRBD1 matching 8 bases. Germline V gene lookup returns CDR1 LGHNA and CDR2 YNFKEQ. J lost 4 bases, V lost 0 bases, and 1 base had no gene match. The CDR3 covers 14 residues. The CDR3 loop reads CASSQEDRGETQYF. The CDR3 DNA reads TGTGCCAGCAGCCAAGAAGACAGGGGAGAGACCCAGTACTTC.

This rearrangement joins TRBV6-5 to TRBJ2-1; the match to TRBD1 covers 9 bases. V lost 4 bases and J lost 3; bases outside the gene matches: 7. CDR1 and CDR2 from the germline V gene are MNHEY and SVGAGI. This CDR3 comprises 16 residues. DNA for the CDR3: TGTGCCAGCAGTTGGGGGGGACAGGGTGGCTACAATGAGCAGTTCTTC. Protein product: CASSWGGQGGYNEQFF.

J is TRBJ1-5 and V is TRBV19; possible D gene TRBD1, 6 bases. The CDR3 runs 15 residues. Trimming removed 4 bases from V and 0 bases from J, with 10 bases in between. Germline lookup yields CDR1 LNHDA and CDR2 SQIVND (reference sequence). CDR3 amino acids: CASSTRTVSNQPQHF. The CDR3 DNA is TGTGCCAGTAGTACAAGGACAGTTAGCAATCAGCCCCAGCATTTT.

The V gene is TRBV5-4, the J gene TRBJ2-1; 7 nucleotides align to TRBD2. The CDR3 is 13 residues long. V was clipped by 5 bases and J by 6 bases; unmatched bases: 5. From germline, CDR1 is SGHNT and CDR2 YYREEE (reference sequence). The CDR3 coding sequence is TGTGCCAGCAGTTCCCGGACTAGCAATGAGCAGTTCTTC. It translates to CASSSRTSNEQFF.

The chain couples TRBV27 to TRBJ1-6, with a weak D call TRBD1 (5 bases). The CDR3 contains 14 residues. V was clipped by 4 bases and J by 6 bases, with 10 bases between them. The V gene's germline CDR1 is MNHEY and CDR2 SMNVEV (reference sequence). The CDR3 DNA reads TGTGCCAGCAGTTGGGGGGTCGGTAATTCACCCCTCCACTTT. It is translated as CASSWGVGNSPLHF.